This T cell receptor (beta chain) was documented in a study of blood T cell repertoires in COVID-19. Overall study context: Acute and convalescent COVID-19 samples came from the United States, Italy and Spain. Sample material is recorded as cDNA or gDNA derived from T cells, B-cell-depleted T cells, or PBMCs.

The V and J ends lost 3 bases and 2 bases, in that order; junction bases with no gene match: 5. The germline V gene encodes CDR1 SGHAT and CDR2 FQNNGV. This CDR3 has 15 residues. Original methodology: Amplification of reference gene primers was used by the study to estimate nucleated cell counts. Sequencing was performed with immunoSEQ multiplex PCR; in TCRdb, only in-frame clones are kept and a portion is missing. V and J calls and clone size are those listed in that table; D and trimming were worked out from the DNA. Seen here are about 200,000 clones, about three quarters observed once, and the top ten hold approximately 3%.

Sequencing used peripheral blood. The TCR was taken from an elderly woman with active or convalescent COVID-19. The V call is TRBV11-2, the J call TRBJ1-1, with 8 bases identical to TRBD1. The DNA for the CDR3 is TGTGCCAGCAGCTTTCTCAGGGGGCGCAACACTGAAGCTTTCTTT. It translates to CASSFLRGRNTEAFF. The whole variable domain, filled in from reference TRBV11-2 and TRBJ1-1, reads EAGVAQSPRYKIIEKRQSVAFWCNPISGHATLYWYQQILGQGPKLLIQFQNNGVVDDSQLPKDRFSAERLKGVDSTLKIQPAKLEDSAVYLCASSFLRGRNTEAFFGQGTRLTVV.